The subject of this entry is one T cell receptor beta chain. Its specificity is not known. The PCR contained 60 Vbeta and 13 Jbeta primers. Using immunoSEQ multiplex PCR, the repertoire was profiled, and TCRdb retains in-frame clones only, with some absent. There are about 67,000 clones in the sample, with over 1.5% held by the top ten. The data are from a study of cytomegalovirus exposure and HLA in healthy donors. Study findings and constraints: Later genetic work tied a missense DCLRE1C variant to beta-chain V and J trimming. It was reported that TCR beta sequences correctly inferred the HLA-A and HLA-B alleles for most subjects. The study recorded some 160 TCR beta chains that were cytomegalovirus-associated.

CDR1 MGHRA and CDR2 YSYEKL come from the germline V gene. This CDR3 has 15 amino acids. Trimming left V 1 base short and J 7 bases short, with 13 bases between. The TCR comes from a woman in her 30s in good health and CMV-seronegative. The chain recombines TRBV4-1 with TRBJ2-2; tentative D call: TRBD1 (7 bases). Sequenced material: PBMCs. CDR3 residues: CASSQVPGGNGELFF. The CDR3, as DNA: TGCGCCAGCAGCCAAGTGCCAGGGGGGAACGGGGAGCTGTTTTTT.